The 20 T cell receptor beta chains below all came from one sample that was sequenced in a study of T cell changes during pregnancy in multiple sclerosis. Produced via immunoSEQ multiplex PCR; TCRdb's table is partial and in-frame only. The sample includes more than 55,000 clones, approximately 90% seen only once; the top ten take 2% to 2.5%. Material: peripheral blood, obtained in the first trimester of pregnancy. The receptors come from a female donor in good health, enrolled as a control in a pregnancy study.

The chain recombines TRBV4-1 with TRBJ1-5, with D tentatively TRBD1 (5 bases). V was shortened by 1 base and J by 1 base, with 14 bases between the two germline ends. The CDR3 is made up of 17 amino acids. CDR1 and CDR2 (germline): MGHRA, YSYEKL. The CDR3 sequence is CASSQGGKGPSNQPQHF. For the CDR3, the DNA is TGCGCCAGCAGCCAAGGTGGGAAGGGGCCGAGCAATCAGCCCCAGCATTTT.

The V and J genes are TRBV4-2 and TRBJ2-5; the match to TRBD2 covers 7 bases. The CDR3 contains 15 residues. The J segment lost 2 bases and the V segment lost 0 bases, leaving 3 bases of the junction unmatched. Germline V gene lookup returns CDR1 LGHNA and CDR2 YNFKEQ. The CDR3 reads CASSQDGEGQETQYF. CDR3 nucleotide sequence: TGTGCCAGCAGCCAAGATGGGGAGGGGCAAGAGACCCAGTACTTC.

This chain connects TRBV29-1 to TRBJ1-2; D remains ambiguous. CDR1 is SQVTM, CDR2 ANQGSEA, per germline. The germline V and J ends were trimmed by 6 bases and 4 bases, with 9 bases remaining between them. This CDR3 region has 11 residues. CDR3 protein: CSVRVRYGYTF. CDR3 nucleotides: TGCAGCGTGCGCGTACGCTATGGCTACACCTTC.

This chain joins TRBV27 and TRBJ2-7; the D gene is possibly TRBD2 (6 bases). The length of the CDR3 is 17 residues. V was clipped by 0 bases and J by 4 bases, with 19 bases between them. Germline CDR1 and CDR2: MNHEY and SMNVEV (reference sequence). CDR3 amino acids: CASSLSGGRYGGYEQYF. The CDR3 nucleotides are TGTGCCAGCAGTTTATCTGGTGGGAGATACGGAGGGTACGAGCAGTACTTC.

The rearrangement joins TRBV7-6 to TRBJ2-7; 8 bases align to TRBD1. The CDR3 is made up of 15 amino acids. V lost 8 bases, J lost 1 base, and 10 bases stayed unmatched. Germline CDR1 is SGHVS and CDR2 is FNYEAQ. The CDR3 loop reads CASGQGAPSSYEQYF. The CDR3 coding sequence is TGTGCCAGCGGTCAGGGGGCCCCCTCTTCCTACGAGCAGTACTTC.

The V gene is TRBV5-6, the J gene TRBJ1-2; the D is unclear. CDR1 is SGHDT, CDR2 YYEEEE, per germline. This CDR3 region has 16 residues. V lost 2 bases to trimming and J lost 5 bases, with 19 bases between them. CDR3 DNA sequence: TGTGCCAGCAGCTTTTTACGTTTAGCCGCGGGTTATGGCTACACCTTC. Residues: CASSFLRLAAGYGYTF.

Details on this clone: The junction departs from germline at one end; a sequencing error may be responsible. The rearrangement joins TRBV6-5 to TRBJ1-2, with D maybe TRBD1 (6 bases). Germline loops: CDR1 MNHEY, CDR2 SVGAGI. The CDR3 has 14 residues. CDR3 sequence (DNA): TGTGCCAGCAGCGCTAAAGGGGGTAACTATGGCCACACCTTC. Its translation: CASSAKGGNYGHTF.

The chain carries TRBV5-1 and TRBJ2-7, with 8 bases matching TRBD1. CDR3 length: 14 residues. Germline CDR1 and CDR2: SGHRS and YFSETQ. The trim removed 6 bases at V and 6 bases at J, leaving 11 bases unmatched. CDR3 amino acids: CASKLQGGLGEQYF. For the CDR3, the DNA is TGCGCCAGCAAGCTACAGGGGGGTTTAGGCGAGCAGTACTTC.

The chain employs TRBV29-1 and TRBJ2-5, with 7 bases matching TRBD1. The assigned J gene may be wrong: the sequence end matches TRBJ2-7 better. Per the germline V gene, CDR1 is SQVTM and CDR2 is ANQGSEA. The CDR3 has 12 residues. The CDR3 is CSVEDRSYEQYF. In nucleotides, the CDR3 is TGCAGCGTGGAGGACAGGTCCTACGAGCAGTACTTC.

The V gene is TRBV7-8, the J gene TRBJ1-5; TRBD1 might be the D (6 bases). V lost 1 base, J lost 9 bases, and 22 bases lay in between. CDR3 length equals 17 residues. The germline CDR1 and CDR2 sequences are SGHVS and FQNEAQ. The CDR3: CASSLERGGGGPRPQHF. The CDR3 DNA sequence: TGTGCCAGCAGCTTAGAAAGGGGGGGCGGTGGGCCTCGGCCCCAGCATTTT. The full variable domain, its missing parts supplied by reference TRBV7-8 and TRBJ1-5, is GAGVSQSPRYKVAKRGQDVALRCDPISGHVSLFWYQQALGQGPEFLTYFQNEAQLDKSGLPSDRFFAERPEGSVSTLKIQRTQQEDSAVYLCASSLERGGGGPRPQHFGDGTRLSIL.

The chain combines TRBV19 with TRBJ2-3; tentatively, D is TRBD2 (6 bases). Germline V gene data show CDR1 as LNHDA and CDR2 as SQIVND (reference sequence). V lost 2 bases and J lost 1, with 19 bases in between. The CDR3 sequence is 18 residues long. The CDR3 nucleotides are TGTGCCAGTAGTATAAGGGGCGGGGTCACCCGGGGCACAGATACGCAGTATTTT. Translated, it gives CASSIRGGVTRGTDTQYF. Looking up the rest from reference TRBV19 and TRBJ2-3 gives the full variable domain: DGGITQSPKYLFRKEGQNVTLSCEQNLNHDAMYWYRQDPGQGLRLIYYSQIVNDFQKGDIAEGYSVSREKKESFPLTVTSAQKNPTAFYLCASSIRGGVTRGTDTQYFGPGTRLTVL.

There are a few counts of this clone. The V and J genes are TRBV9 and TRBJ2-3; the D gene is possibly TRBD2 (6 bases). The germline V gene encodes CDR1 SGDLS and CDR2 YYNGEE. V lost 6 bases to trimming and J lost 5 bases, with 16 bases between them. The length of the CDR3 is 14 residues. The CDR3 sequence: CASTAGTRGDTQYF. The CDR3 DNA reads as TGTGCCAGCACCGCGGGAACTCGGGGAGATACGCAGTATTTT.

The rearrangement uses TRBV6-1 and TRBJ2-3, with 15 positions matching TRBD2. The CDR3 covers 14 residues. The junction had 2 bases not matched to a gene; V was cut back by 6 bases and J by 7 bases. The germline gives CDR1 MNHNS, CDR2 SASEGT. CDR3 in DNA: TGTGCCAGCAGCGGACTAGCGGGAGGGAATACGCAGTATTTT. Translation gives CASSGLAGGNTQYF.

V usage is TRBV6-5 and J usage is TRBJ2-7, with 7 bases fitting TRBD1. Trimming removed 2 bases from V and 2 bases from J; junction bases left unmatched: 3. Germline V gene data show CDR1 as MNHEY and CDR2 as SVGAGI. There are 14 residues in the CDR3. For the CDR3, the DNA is TGTGCCAGCAGTTACGTGGGACAGACCTACGAGCAGTACTTC. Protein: CASSYVGQTYEQYF.

CDR3 residues: CASSQADRGGTEAFF. The CDR3 DNA is TGTGCCAGCAGCCAAGCGGACAGGGGGGGAACTGAAGCTTTCTTT. The chain links TRBV7-8 to TRBJ1-1, with 10 nucleotides matching TRBD1. Germline loops: CDR1 SGHVS, CDR2 FQNEAQ. The CDR3 runs 15 residues. The V segment lost 5 bases and the J segment 5 bases; nucleotides outside the gene matches: 8.

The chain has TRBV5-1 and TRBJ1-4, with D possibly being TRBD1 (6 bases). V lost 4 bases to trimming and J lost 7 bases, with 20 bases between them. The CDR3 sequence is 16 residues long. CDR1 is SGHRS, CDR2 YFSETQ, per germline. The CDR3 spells CASSLKPRGRGEKLFF. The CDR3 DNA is TGCGCCAGCAGCCTAAAACCCAGGGGTAGGGGTGAAAAACTGTTTTTT.

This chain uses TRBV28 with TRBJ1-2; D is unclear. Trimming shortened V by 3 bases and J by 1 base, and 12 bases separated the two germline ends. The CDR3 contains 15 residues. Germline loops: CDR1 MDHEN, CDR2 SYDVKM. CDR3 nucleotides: TGTGCCAGCAGTTTGGCGGGTGAAGGTAACTATGGCTACACCTTC. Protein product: CASSLAGEGNYGYTF.

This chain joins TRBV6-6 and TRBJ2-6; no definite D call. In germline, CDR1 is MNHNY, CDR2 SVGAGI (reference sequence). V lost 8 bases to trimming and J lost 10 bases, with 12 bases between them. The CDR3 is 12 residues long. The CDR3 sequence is CASSSELNVLTF. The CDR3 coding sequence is TGTGCCAGCTCCTCGGAACTAAACGTCCTGACTTTC.

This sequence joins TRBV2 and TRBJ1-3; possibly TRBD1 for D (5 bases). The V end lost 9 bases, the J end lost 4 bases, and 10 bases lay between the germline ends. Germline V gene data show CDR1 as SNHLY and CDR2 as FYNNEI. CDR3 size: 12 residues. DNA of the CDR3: TGTGCCAGAGCAGGGTTCGGAAACACCATATATTTT. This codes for CARAGFGNTIYF.

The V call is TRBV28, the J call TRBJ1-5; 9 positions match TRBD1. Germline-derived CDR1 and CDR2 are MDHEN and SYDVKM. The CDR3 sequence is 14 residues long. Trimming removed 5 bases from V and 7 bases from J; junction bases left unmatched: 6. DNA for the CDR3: TGTGCCAGCAGTGGGACAGGGAGGGAACAGCCCCAGCATTTT. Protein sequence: CASSGTGREQPQHF. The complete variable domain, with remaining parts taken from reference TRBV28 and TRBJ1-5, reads DVKVTQSSRYLVKRTGEKVFLECVQDMDHENMFWYRQDPGLGLRLIYFSYDVKMKEKGDIPEGYSVSREKKERFSLILESASTNQTSMYLCASSGTGREQPQHFGDGTRLSIL.